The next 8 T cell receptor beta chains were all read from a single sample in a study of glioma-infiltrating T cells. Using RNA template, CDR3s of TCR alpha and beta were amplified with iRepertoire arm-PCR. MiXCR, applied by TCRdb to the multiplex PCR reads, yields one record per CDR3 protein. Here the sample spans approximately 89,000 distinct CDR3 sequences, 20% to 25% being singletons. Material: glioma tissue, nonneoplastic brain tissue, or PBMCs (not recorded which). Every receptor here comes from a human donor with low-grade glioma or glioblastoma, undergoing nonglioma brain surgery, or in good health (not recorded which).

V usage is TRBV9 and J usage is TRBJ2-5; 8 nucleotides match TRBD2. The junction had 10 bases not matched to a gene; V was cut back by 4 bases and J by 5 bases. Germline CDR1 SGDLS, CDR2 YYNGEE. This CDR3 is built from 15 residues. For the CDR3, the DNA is TGTGCCAGCAGCCAATCAGCGGGAGCACGGGAGACCCAGTACTTC. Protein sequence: CASSQSAGARETQYF.

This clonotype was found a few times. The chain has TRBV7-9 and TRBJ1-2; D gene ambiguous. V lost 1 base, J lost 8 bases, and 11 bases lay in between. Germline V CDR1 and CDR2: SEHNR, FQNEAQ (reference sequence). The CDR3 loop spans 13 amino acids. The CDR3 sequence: CASSLGGMDGYTF. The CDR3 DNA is TGTGCCAGCAGCTTAGGAGGGATGGACGGCTACACCTTC.

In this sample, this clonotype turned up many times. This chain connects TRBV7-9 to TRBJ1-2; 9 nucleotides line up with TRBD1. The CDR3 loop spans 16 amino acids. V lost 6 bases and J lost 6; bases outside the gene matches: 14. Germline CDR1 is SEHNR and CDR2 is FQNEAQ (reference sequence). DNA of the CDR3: TGTGCCAGCAGGACCGAAACAGGGGGCGTCTCGGATGGCTACACCTTC. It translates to CASRTETGGVSDGYTF.

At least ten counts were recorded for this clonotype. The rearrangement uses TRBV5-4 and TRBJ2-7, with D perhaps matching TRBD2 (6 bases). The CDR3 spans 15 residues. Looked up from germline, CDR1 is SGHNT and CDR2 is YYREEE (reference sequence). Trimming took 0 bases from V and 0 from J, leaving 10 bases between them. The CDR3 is CASSLDARGSYEQYF. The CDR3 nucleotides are TGTGCCAGCAGCTTGGATGCGCGGGGCTCCTACGAGCAGTACTTC.

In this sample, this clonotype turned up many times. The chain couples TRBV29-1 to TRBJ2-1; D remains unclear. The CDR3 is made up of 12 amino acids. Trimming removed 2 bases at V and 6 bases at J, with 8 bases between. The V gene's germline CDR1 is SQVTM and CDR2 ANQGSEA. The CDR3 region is CSVEPELNEQFF. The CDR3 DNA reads TGCAGCGTTGAACCGGAACTCAATGAGCAGTTCTTC.

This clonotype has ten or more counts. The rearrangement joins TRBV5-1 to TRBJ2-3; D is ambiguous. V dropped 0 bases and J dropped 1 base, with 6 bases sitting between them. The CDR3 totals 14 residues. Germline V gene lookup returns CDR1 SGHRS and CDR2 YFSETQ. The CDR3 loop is CASSLVAGTDTQYF. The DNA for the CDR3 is TGCGCCAGCAGCTTGGTCGCAGGCACAGATACGCAGTATTTT.

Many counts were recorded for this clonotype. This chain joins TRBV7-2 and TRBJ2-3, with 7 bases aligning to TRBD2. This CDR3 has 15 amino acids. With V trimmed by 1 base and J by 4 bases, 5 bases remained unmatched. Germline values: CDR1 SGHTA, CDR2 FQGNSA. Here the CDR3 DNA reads TGTGCCAGCAGCTTAGGACGGGAGGACCCAGATACGCAGTATTTT. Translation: CASSLGREDPDTQYF.

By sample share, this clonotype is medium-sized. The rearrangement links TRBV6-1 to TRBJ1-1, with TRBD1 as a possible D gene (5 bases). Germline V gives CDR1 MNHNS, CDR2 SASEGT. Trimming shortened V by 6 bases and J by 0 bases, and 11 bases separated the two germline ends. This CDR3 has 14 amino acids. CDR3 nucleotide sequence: TGTGCCAGCAGGGCGGGACGGCTGAACACTGAAGCTTTCTTT. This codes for CASRAGRLNTEAFF.